The 16 T cell receptor beta chains listed next were all sequenced from one sample in a study of CXCR3-negative and CXCR3-positive naive CD8 T cells (dated 2019 in TCRdb). TCRdb names NextSeq 550 as the instrument used. The Human TCR Profiling Kit (MiLaboratory) was used to make UMI-labeled 5' RACE TRB cDNA libraries. One entry per CDR3 protein sequence results from the TCRdb reprocessing of the reads, with DNA left out. The sample table holds about 40,000 distinct CDR3 sequences. The top ten constitute less than 9.5% of the sample. Sample: memory CD8+ T cells from blood. Taken with the paper, the label for cell subset or site translates to: conventional CD8+ memory T cells (TMEM), sorted as controls. The origin of the receptors is a human donor in good health. Some clones in this sample may be carry-over from other donors' samples.

This clonotype is identified as medium-sized from frequency. This chain uses TRBV20-1 with TRBJ2-1; without DNA, the TCRdb call of TRBD2 cannot be checked. Germline V gene sequence: CDR1 DFQATT, CDR2 SNEGSKA (reference sequence). This CDR3 region has 14 residues. The CDR3 sequence is CSAPIAGGPDEQFF.

The chain employs TRBV7-6 and TRBJ2-2; TCRdb designates TRBD1, a call that cannot be tested without DNA. Germline values: CDR1 SGHVS, CDR2 FNYEAQ. The CDR3 is 12 amino acids. CDR3 sequence reads: CASTGVSGELFF.

This sequence joins TRBV4-3 and TRBJ1-6. Looked up from germline, CDR1 is LGHNA and CDR2 is YSLEER. The CDR3 runs 17 residues. The CDR3 region is CASSQDKGFAYNSPLHF.

The rearrangement uses TRBV10-3 and TRBJ2-3; TCRdb indicates TRBD2, and absent DNA this call remains unverified. This CDR3 comprises 16 residues. Per the germline V gene, CDR1 is ENHRY and CDR2 is SYGVKD. The CDR3: CAISESSGGSTDTQYF.

The rearrangement joins TRBV7-2 to TRBJ2-3; TCRdb returns TRBD1, unconfirmable since there is no DNA. The V gene's germline CDR1 is SGHTA and CDR2 FQGNSA. The CDR3 totals 17 residues. This CDR3 is CASSFSSTGPSTDTQYF.

This chain uses TRBV9 with TRBJ2-3; the D call from TCRdb, TRBD2, cannot be confirmed without DNA. This CDR3 has 16 residues. The germline gives CDR1 SGDLS, CDR2 YYNGEE. CDR3 protein: CASSVEDFVNTDTQYF.

V is TRBV29-1 and J is TRBJ2-5. The CDR3 has 14 residues. The V gene's germline CDR1 is SQVTM and CDR2 ANQGSEA. This CDR3 reads CSVNWAGTQETQYF.

The chain joins TRBV6-2 or TRBV6-3 to TRBJ2-5; without DNA, the TCRdb call of TRBD1 cannot be checked. The CDR3 is 13 residues long. CDR1 MNHEY and CDR2 SVGEGT come from the germline V gene. This chain's CDR3 is CASSSMGGGTQYF.

The V call is TRBV7-7, the J call TRBJ2-1. Per germline, CDR1 SSHAT and CDR2 FNYEAQ (reference sequence). This CDR3 is built from 12 residues. The CDR3 spells CASSLGFSEQFF.

V is TRBV29-1 and J is TRBJ2-7; TCRdb's assignment of TRBD1 cannot be checked, as there is no DNA. Germline loops: CDR1 SQVTM, CDR2 ANQGSEA. The CDR3 is made up of 13 amino acids. Here the CDR3 reads CSVLPGQGYEQYF.

The rearrangement uses TRBV7-9 and TRBJ2-5; no DNA is available, so the TRBD1 call from TCRdb remains unchecked. Germline V lookup: CDR1 SEHNR, CDR2 FQNEAQ (reference sequence). The CDR3 consists of 14 residues. This chain's CDR3 is CASSREDRQETQYF.

The chain carries TRBV15 and TRBJ2-7. The germline V gene encodes CDR1 LNHNV and CDR2 YYDKDF (reference sequence). This CDR3 is 16 amino acids long. The CDR3 loop is CATSRDPDPRWGEQYF.

The J gene is TRBJ2-1, the V gene TRBV9. The CDR3 sequence is 15 residues long. In germline, CDR1 is SGDLS, CDR2 YYNGEE. The CDR3 sequence is CASSVGGEPYNEQFF.

CDR3 residues: CASSSKGFAYEQYF. The chain uses TRBV27 and TRBJ2-7. Germline-derived CDR1 and CDR2 are MNHEY and SMNVEV (reference sequence). This CDR3 spans 14 amino acids.

The chain carries TRBV7-3 and TRBJ1-1; TCRdb outputs TRBD1, but without DNA this stays unchecked. CDR3 length: 14 amino acids. Germline CDR1 and CDR2: SGHTA and FQGTGA. The chain's CDR3 is CASSLASWGTEAFF.

This chain links TRBV7-3 with TRBJ1-1. Looked up from germline, CDR1 is SGHTA and CDR2 is FQGTGA. The CDR3 extends over 11 amino acids. The CDR3 here is CASSLGSEAFF.